Following are 18 T cell receptor beta chains from one sample sequenced in a study of identifying expanded T cells in peripheral blood. This table comes from immunoSEQ multiplex PCR, and its TCRdb copy is limited to in-frame clones, with some not included. In the table there are tens of thousands of clones, approximately 85% of which are singletons. The sample consisted of blood. The origin of the receptors is a person aged 18 to 75 in good health.

The J gene is TRBJ1-4, the V gene TRBV15; D call uncertain. The ends were cut back, 4 bases at V and 6 bases at J, with 12 bases in the middle. CDR1 LNHNV and CDR2 YYDKDF come from the germline V gene (reference sequence). The CDR3 has 14 amino acids. Written as DNA, the CDR3 is TGTGCCACCAGCACATATGGCGGTGATGAAAAACTGTTTTTT. This gives the protein CATSTYGGDEKLFF.

The chain combines TRBV15 with TRBJ2-7; TRBD1 aligns across 9 bases. CDR3 size: 15 residues. Germline CDR1 LNHNV, CDR2 YYDKDF (reference sequence). The V gene end was trimmed by 1 base and the J gene end by 5 bases; junction bases not matched to a gene: 6. The CDR3 spells CATSRAGQGWDEQYF. The CDR3 DNA reads as TGTGCCACCAGCAGAGCGGGACAGGGATGGGACGAGCAGTACTTC.

The chain employs TRBV7-2 and TRBJ1-3; TRBD1 aligns across 7 bases. Looked up from germline, CDR1 is SGHTA and CDR2 is FQGNSA. This CDR3 has 15 amino acids. V shed 6 bases, J shed 0 bases, and the junction held 5 bases outside the gene matches. CDR3 region: CASRRDRNSGNTIYF. The CDR3 bases are TGTGCCAGCAGGAGGGACAGAAACTCTGGAAACACCATATATTTT.

This chain connects TRBV5-1 to TRBJ2-5; D uncertain. This CDR3 is 13 amino acids long. Trimming shortened V by 4 bases and J by 3 bases, and 10 bases separated the two germline ends. Germline V lookup: CDR1 SGHRS, CDR2 YFSETQ. The CDR3 loop is CASSPHSEETQYF. As DNA, the CDR3 is TGCGCCAGCAGCCCCCATTCGGAAGAGACCCAGTACTTC.

The chain has TRBV6-6 and TRBJ1-2, with TRBD1 matching over 7 bases. Germline V gives CDR1 MNHNY, CDR2 SVGAGI (reference sequence). This CDR3 spans 13 amino acids. Trimming cost V 4 bases and J 2 bases; bases outside gene matches: 1. The CDR3 loop is CASSLQGNYGYTF. The CDR3 nucleotides are TGTGCCAGCAGTTTACAGGGGAACTATGGCTACACCTTC.

This clone appeared a single time. This sequence joins TRBV14 and TRBJ1-1, with 10 bases aligning to TRBD1. V lost 1 base, J lost 2 bases, and 1 base stayed unmatched. The germline V gene encodes CDR1 SGHDN and CDR2 FVKESK. CDR3 length equals 15 residues. The CDR3 sequence is CASSQGDRGNTEAFF. In DNA form, the CDR3 reads TGTGCCAGCAGCCAAGGGGACAGGGGAAACACTGAAGCTTTCTTT. The full variable domain, completed using reference TRBV14 and TRBJ1-1, is EAGVTQFPSHSVIEKGQTVTLRCDPISGHDNLYWYRRVMGKEIKFLLHFVKESKQDESGMPNNRFLAERTGGTYSTLKVQPAELEDSGVYFCASSQGDRGNTEAFFGQGTRLTVV.

V is TRBV5-1 and J is TRBJ1-2; D gene uncertain. The germline V gene encodes CDR1 SGHRS and CDR2 YFSETQ. CDR3 length equals 13 residues. Deletions cut 2 bases from V and 6 bases from J, with 11 bases between. CDR3 sequence reads: CASSLGRANGYTF. The CDR3 DNA reads TGCGCCAGCAGCTTAGGTAGGGCCAATGGCTACACCTTC.

V usage is TRBV5-5 and J usage is TRBJ1-1; D unclear. Trimming pared 0 bases from V and 2 bases from J, leaving 11 bases between. Germline loops: CDR1 SGHKS, CDR2 YYEKEE (reference sequence). The CDR3 runs to 15 residues. The chain's CDR3 is CASSLVAVGNTEAFF. Here the CDR3 DNA reads TGTGCCAGCAGCTTGGTCGCAGTGGGAAACACTGAAGCTTTCTTT.

V and J are TRBV7-7 and TRBJ2-5, with D uncertain. The CDR3 contains 12 residues. Germline CDR1 SSHAT, CDR2 FNYEAQ (reference sequence). V shed 5 bases and J shed 0 bases, with 4 bases lying between them. The CDR3 nucleotides read TGTGCCAGCAGCCAGTACCAAGAGACCCAGTACTTC. Translated, it gives CASSQYQETQYF.

V and J are TRBV11-2 and TRBJ2-2; TRBD2 matches 7 bases. With 6 bases clipped from V and 1 base from J, the junction kept 8 bases outside the gene matches. Germline CDR1 SGHAT, CDR2 FQNNGV. The CDR3 is 16 amino acids. CDR3 bases: TGTGCCAGCAGACAACCCGCGGGGGTGAACACCGGGGAGCTGTTTTTT. Translating gives CASRQPAGVNTGELFF.

The chain carries TRBV6-6 and TRBJ1-1, with 7 bases matching TRBD1. This CDR3 region has 13 residues. The V gene's germline CDR1 is MNHNY and CDR2 SVGAGI (reference sequence). V was pared by 10 bases and J by 1 base, with 6 bases of the junction left unmatched. The CDR3 protein is CATSNRGNTEAFF. In DNA, the CDR3 is TGTGCCACCTCGAACAGGGGGAACACTGAAGCTTTCTTT.

The chain carries TRBV10-2 and TRBJ1-5, with 9 bases that match TRBD1. Unmatched junction bases numbered 15, after V lost 6 bases and J lost 0 bases. The CDR3 runs to 19 residues. The germline CDR1 and CDR2 sequences are WSHSY and SAAADI. The CDR3 DNA sequence: TGCGCCAGCAGCCACTTAGGACAGGGGAGGGGGTATAGCAATCAGCCCCAGCATTTT. It specifies CASSHLGQGRGYSNQPQHF.

The V call is TRBV5-4, the J call TRBJ2-7, with 8 bases aligning to TRBD2. Trimming cost V 4 bases and J 0 bases; bases outside gene matches: 9. There are 16 residues in the CDR3. CDR1 is SGHNT, CDR2 YYREEE, per germline (reference sequence). As DNA, the CDR3 is TGTGCCAGCAGCACTGAACTAGCGGTGAGCTCCTACGAGCAGTACTTC. This translates into CASSTELAVSSYEQYF.

Only one count was recorded for this clone. The V and J genes are TRBV2 and TRBJ2-1; possibly TRBD2 for D (6 bases). V lost 2 bases, J lost 6 bases, and 11 bases lay in between. From germline, CDR1 is SNHLY and CDR2 FYNNEI. CDR3 length equals 14 residues. The CDR3 coding sequence is TGTGCCAGCAGTGAATCAAGAGCGGGCAATGAGCAGTTCTTC. Translation gives CASSESRAGNEQFF.

V usage is TRBV5-1 and J usage is TRBJ2-3, with 7 bases lining up with TRBD1. From germline, CDR1 is SGHRS and CDR2 YFSETQ. Trimming removed 4 bases from V and 1 base from J; junction bases left unmatched: 6. There are 15 residues in the CDR3. This CDR3 is CASSRTGTGTDTQYF. As DNA, the CDR3 is TGCGCCAGCAGCAGGACCGGGACAGGCACAGATACGCAGTATTTT.

This rearrangement joins TRBV29-1 to TRBJ1-2; a possible D gene is TRBD1 (6 bases). Germline loops: CDR1 SQVTM, CDR2 ANQGSEA. Trimming shortened V by 5 bases and J by 4 bases, and 17 bases separated the two germline ends. The CDR3 is 14 residues long. CDR3 sequence (DNA): TGCAGCGTTCGTACGGACAGTCGCGGCTATGGCTACACCTTC. Residues: CSVRTDSRGYGYTF.

V usage is TRBV11-2 and J usage is TRBJ2-7; 9 bases are shared with TRBD2. Unmatched junction bases numbered 5, after V lost 2 bases and J lost 0 bases. From germline, CDR1 is SGHAT and CDR2 FQNNGV. CDR3 size: 16 residues. The CDR3 DNA reads as TGTGCCAGCAGCTTATCCAGCGGGGGGTCCTCCTACGAGCAGTACTTC. It translates to CASSLSSGGSSYEQYF.

The chain joins TRBV10-3 to TRBJ2-1; D is uncertain. The CDR3 extends over 11 amino acids. Looked up from germline, CDR1 is ENHRY and CDR2 is SYGVKD. Trimming removed 5 bases from V and 4 bases from J, with 3 bases in between. As DNA, the CDR3 is TGTGCCATCAGTCTGTACAATGAGCAGTTCTTC. Translating gives CAISLYNEQFF.